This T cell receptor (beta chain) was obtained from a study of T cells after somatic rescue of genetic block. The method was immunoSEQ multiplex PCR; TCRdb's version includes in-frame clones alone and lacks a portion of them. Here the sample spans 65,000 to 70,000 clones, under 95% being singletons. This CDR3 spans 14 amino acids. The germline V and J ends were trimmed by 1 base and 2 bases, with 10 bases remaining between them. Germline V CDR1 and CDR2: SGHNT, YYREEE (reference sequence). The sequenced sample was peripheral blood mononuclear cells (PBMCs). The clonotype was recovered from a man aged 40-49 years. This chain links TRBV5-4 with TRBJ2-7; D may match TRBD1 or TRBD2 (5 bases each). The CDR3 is CASSLSKGPYEQYF. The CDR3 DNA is TGTGCCAGCAGCTTGTCCAAGGGACCCTACGAGCAGTACTTC.